A selection of T cell receptor beta chains follows, all from one sample in a study of T cells in Graves' hyperthyroidism and ophthalmopathy. TCRdb analysed the multiplex PCR reads with MiXCR anew, one entry per CDR3 protein. The profile shows about 530,000 distinct CDR3 sequences, more than 15% of them singletons. The sequencing input was blood. These receptors were obtained from a woman aged 18 to 35 with Graves' ophthalmopathy. Both conserved end residues are part of each CDR3. The order of the fields is V gene, D gene, clone size, J gene, CDR3 protein, CDR3 DNA. The D gene is left open where the match is weak. Some rows mark clone size as missing; the rest say once, few, many or name a class of expanded clone.

V gene: TRBV20-1; D gene: -; clone size: -; J gene: TRBJ1-1; CDR3 protein: CSASDGNTEAFF; CDR3 DNA: TGCAGTGCTTCGGACGGGAACACTGAAGCTTTCTTT
V gene: TRBV6-1; D gene: TRBD2; clone size: -; J gene: TRBJ2-3; CDR3 protein: CASSGTAGGDTQYF; CDR3 DNA: TGTGCCAGCAGTGGAACAGCGGGAGGAGATACGCAGTATTTT
V gene: TRBV6-1; D gene: -; clone size: few; J gene: TRBJ2-1; CDR3 protein: CASSEALEGGEQFF; CDR3 DNA: TGTGCCAGCAGTGAAGCGCTGGAGGGGGGTGAGCAGTTCTTC
V gene: TRBV2; D gene: -; clone size: once; J gene: TRBJ1-3; CDR3 protein: CASSDGERNTIYF; CDR3 DNA: TGTGCCAGCAGTGACGGTGAAAGGAACACCATATATTTT
V gene: TRBV5-1; D gene: -; clone size: many; J gene: TRBJ1-2; CDR3 protein: CASSYRTDNYGYTF; CDR3 DNA: TGCGCCAGCAGCTATCGGACGGATAACTATGGCTACACCTTC
V gene: TRBV30; D gene: -; clone size: many; J gene: TRBJ2-6; CDR3 protein: CAWSDLSGANVLTF; CDR3 DNA: TGTGCCTGGAGTGATCTCTCTGGGGCCAACGTCCTGACTTTC
V gene: TRBV6-1; D gene: -; clone size: -; J gene: TRBJ1-6; CDR3 protein: CATVAAGANSPLHF; CDR3 DNA: TGTGCCACCGTGGCGGCGGGGGCCAATTCACCCCTCCACTTT
V gene: TRBV19; D gene: -; clone size: few; J gene: TRBJ1-1; CDR3 protein: CASSIAAPGAEAFF; CDR3 DNA: TGTGCCAGTAGTATAGCGGCCCCGGGCGCTGAAGCTTTCTTT
V gene: TRBV9; D gene: TRBD1; clone size: -; J gene: TRBJ2-5; CDR3 protein: CASSVGAGGPQETQYF; CDR3 DNA: TGTGCCAGCAGCGTAGGGGCAGGGGGCCCCCAAGAGACCCAGTACTTC
V gene: TRBV5-1; D gene: -; clone size: few; J gene: TRBJ1-3; CDR3 protein: CANQDSSGNTIYF; CDR3 DNA: TGCGCCAACCAGGACAGCTCTGGAAACACCATATATTTT
V gene: TRBV5-1; D gene: TRBD1; clone size: many; J gene: TRBJ1-5; CDR3 protein: CASRRDSSSNQPQHF; CDR3 DNA: TGCGCCAGCAGACGGGACAGTTCTAGCAATCAGCCCCAGCATTTT
V gene: TRBV27; D gene: TRBD2; clone size: few; J gene: TRBJ2-1; CDR3 protein: CASSLLAGDSYNEQFF; CDR3 DNA: TGTGCCAGCAGTTTACTAGCGGGAGACAGCTACAATGAGCAGTTCTTC
V gene: TRBV2; D gene: TRBD2; clone size: few; J gene: TRBJ2-3; CDR3 protein: CASRVSGRYSDTQYF; CDR3 DNA: TGTGCCAGCAGGGTTAGCGGGAGGTACTCAGATACGCAGTATTTT
V gene: TRBV12-3/TRBV12-4; D gene: -; clone size: many; J gene: TRBJ1-1; CDR3 protein: CASSFQDTEAFF; CDR3 DNA: TGTGCCAGCAGTTTTCAGGACACTGAAGCTTTCTTT
V gene: TRBV4-1; D gene: -; clone size: few; J gene: TRBJ2-1; CDR3 protein: CASSSQAQGAVNEQFF; CDR3 DNA: TGCGCCAGCAGCTCCCAGGCCCAGGGAGCCGTCAATGAGCAGTTCTTC
V gene: TRBV5-6; D gene: -; clone size: -; J gene: TRBJ2-1; CDR3 protein: CASSSVGGAWEFF; CDR3 DNA: TGTGCCAGCAGCTCTGTGGGGGGGGCCTGGGAGTTCTTC
V gene: TRBV7-9; D gene: TRBD2; clone size: many; J gene: TRBJ2-1; CDR3 protein: CASSSRTSGGLTYNEQFF; CDR3 DNA: TGTGCCAGCAGCTCCAGGACTAGCGGGGGGTTAACCTACAATGAGCAGTTCTTC
V gene: TRBV27; D gene: -; clone size: -; J gene: TRBJ1-2; CDR3 protein: CASSTGGNYGYTF; CDR3 DNA: TGTGCCAGCAGTACGGGAGGGAACTATGGCTACACCTTC
V gene: TRBV6-5; D gene: TRBD2; clone size: -; J gene: TRBJ2-2; CDR3 protein: CAISLTQRGNGELFF; CDR3 DNA: TGTGCCATCAGTTTGACCCAGCGGGGGAACGGGGAGCTGTTTTTT
V gene: TRBV7-2; D gene: -; clone size: -; J gene: TRBJ1-1; CDR3 protein: CASSYTGSGEAEAFF; CDR3 DNA: TGTGCCAGCAGCTACACCGGGTCCGGCGAAGCTGAAGCTTTCTTT
V gene: TRBV7-9; D gene: -; clone size: few; J gene: TRBJ1-2; CDR3 protein: CASSFNQWEDYGYTF; CDR3 DNA: TGTGCCAGCAGCTTCAACCAGTGGGAAGACTATGGCTACACCTTC
V gene: TRBV5-5; D gene: -; clone size: -; J gene: TRBJ1-4; CDR3 protein: CASSLVSPEKLFF; CDR3 DNA: TGTGCCAGCAGCTTGGTATCTCCTGAAAAACTGTTTTTT